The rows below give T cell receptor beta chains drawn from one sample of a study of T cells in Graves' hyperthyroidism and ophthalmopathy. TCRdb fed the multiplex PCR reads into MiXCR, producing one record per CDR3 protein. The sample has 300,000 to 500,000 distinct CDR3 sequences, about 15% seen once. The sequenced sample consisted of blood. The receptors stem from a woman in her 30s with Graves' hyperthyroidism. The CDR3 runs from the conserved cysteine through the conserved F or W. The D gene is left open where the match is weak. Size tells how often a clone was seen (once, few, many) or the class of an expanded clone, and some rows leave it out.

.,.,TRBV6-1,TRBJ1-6,TGTGCCAGCAGGGACAGCAGTTCACCCCTCCACTTT,CASRDSSSPLHF
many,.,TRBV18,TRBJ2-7,TGTGCCAGCTCACCAGGGCCGGGGACGGAAAGTCGCGAGCAGTACTTC,CASSPGPGTESREQYF
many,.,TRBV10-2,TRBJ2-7,TGCGCCAGCAGTGAGCAGGACTTTTCCTACGAGCAGTACTTC,CASSEQDFSYEQYF
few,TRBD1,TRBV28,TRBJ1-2,TGTGCCAGCATTGACCTGTCGACAGGGAACTATGGCTACACCTTC,CASIDLSTGNYGYTF
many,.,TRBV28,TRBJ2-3,TGTGCCAGCAGAGACCTCACAGATACGCAGTATTTT,CASRDLTDTQYF
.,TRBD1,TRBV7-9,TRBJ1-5,TGTGCCAGCAGCCCTCCAGGACAGGGAGACAATCAGCCCCAGCATTTT,CASSPPGQGDNQPQHF
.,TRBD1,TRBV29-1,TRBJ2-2,TGCAGCGGAGGACAGGGGTTGGCCGGGGAGCTGTTTTTT,CSGGQGLAGELFF
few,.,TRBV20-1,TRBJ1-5,TGCAGTGCTAGAGCCTCGGACACGACCTTCTATAGCAATCAGCCCCAGCATTTT,CSARASDTTFYSNQPQHF
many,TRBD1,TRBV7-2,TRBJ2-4,TGTGCCAGCAGCTTAGACTCTGGGACAGGGATAAGCCGGTTCGGCATTCAGTACTTC,CASSLDSGTGISRFGIQYF
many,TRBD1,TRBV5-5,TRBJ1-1,TGTGCCAGCAGCTCAGGGGGCAGTGTTGAAGCTTTCTTT,CASSSGGSVEAFF
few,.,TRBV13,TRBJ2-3,TGTGCCAGCAGCAAGCGGATCGGCCCAGATACGCAGTATTTT,CASSKRIGPDTQYF
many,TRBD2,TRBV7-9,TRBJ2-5,TGTGCCAGCACCCCCGTGACTAGCGGGAGCGAGACCCAGTACTTC,CASTPVTSGSETQYF
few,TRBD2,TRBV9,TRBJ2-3,TGTGCCAGCAGCGGTCGACGACTAGCGGGGGTGGAGGATACGCAGTATTTT,CASSGRRLAGVEDTQYF
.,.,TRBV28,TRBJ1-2,TGTGCCAGCAGCTCCCCCGGGGAGGTGCACTATGGCTACACCTTC,CASSSPGEVHYGYTF
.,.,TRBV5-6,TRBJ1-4,TGTGCCAGCAGCCCACTGGGAGTCACCTCGGCCGAAAAACTGTTTTTT,CASSPLGVTSAEKLFF
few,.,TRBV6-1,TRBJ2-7,TGTGCCAGCGAATCCCACAGCACACCTACCTACGAGCAGTACTTC,CASESHSTPTYEQYF
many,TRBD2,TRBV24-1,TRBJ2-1,TGTGCCACCAGTATAGCGGGGAACCCCTACAATGAGCAGTTCTTC,CATSIAGNPYNEQFF
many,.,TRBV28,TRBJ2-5,TGTGCCACTACCCCATTGACATTACAAGAGACCCAGTACTTC,CATTPLTLQETQYF
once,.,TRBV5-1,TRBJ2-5,TGCGAACGGGAGACCCAGTACTTC,CERETQYF
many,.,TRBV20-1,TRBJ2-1,TGCAGTGCTAGAGACTTCGGGCGGAAGAACAATGAGCAGTTCTTC,CSARDFGRKNNEQFF
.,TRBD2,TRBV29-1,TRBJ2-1,TGCAGCGTTGAAGATGAACTAGCGGGCTCCTCCTACAATGAGCAGTTCTTC,CSVEDELAGSSYNEQFF
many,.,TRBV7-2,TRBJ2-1,TGTGCCAGCAGCTTATCAAGGAGCTCCTACAATGAGCAGTTCTTC,CASSLSRSSYNEQFF
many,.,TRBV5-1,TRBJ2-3,TGCGCCAGCAGCTTTCTCGGATACACAGATACGCAGTATTTT,CASSFLGYTDTQYF
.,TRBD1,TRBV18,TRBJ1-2,TGTGCCAGCTCTCCTTCTTACACCAGGGGGCCGGACTATGGCTACACCTTC,CASSPSYTRGPDYGYTF
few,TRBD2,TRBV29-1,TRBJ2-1,TGCAGCGCCAAGAGCGGGAGGGCGAATGAGCAGTTCTTC,CSAKSGRANEQFF
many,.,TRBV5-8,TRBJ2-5,TGTGCCAGCAGCTTGGCCGTTGTCTTGCAAGAGACCCAGTACTTC,CASSLAVVLQETQYF
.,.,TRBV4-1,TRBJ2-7,TGCGCCAGCAGCCAAGACCCCCTAGGGATGTACGAGCAGTACTTC,CASSQDPLGMYEQYF
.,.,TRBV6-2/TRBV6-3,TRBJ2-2,TGTGCCAGCAGTGTATTTGAACGTTCGAACACCGGGGAGCTGTTTTTT,CASSVFERSNTGELFF
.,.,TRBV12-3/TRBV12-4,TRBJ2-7,TGTGCCAGCAGTTTCAGGAAAGGCAGGAACTACGAGCAGTACTTC,CASSFRKGRNYEQYF
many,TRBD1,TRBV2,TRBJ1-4,TGTGCCAGCAGTGCCAACAGGGGAATTGGAGAAAAACTGTTTTTT,CASSANRGIGEKLFF
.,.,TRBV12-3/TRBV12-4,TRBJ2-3,TGTGCCAGCAGTTTATCTCCAGGGCCAGATACGCAGTATTTT,CASSLSPGPDTQYF
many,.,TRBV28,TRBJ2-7,TGTGCCAGCAGTTCTCTGGGGGGCGCCTCCTACGAGCAGTACTTC,CASSSLGGASYEQYF
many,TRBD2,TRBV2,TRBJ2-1,TGTGCCAGCAGTGAAGCGGTTCAGCGGGAGGGCGACTCCTACAATGAGCAGTTCTTC,CASSEAVQREGDSYNEQFF
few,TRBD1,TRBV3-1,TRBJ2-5,TGTGCCAGCAGCCAAAAGGACAGGCGCTACCAAGAGACCCAGTACTTC,CASSQKDRRYQETQYF
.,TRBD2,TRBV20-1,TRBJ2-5,TGCAGTGCTAGGGGACTAGCGGGAGTGGAAGAGACCCAGTACTTC,CSARGLAGVEETQYF